The rows below give T cell receptor beta chains drawn from one sample of a study of Graves' ophthalmopathy and Graves' hyperthyroidism. TCRdb re-derived calls from the multiplex PCR reads in MiXCR, one entry per CDR3 protein. Here the sample spans fewer than 650,000 distinct CDR3 sequences, approximately 21% being singletons. The sample taken for sequencing was peripheral blood. The receptors come from a woman aged 18 to 35 with stable Graves' hyperthyroidism. Some clones in this sample may be carry-over from other donors' samples. CDR3s include the opening cysteine and the closing phenylalanine or tryptophan. D genes are given only for firm matches. Expanded clones get a size class; other rows say once, few or many, or leave the size out.

D	V	size	J	CDR3	DNA
.	TRBV15	many	TRBJ1-1	CATSRDRGAEAFF	TGTGCCACCAGCAGAGATCGCGGGGCTGAAGCTTTCTTT
.	TRBV19	many	TRBJ1-6	CASSIARGRNSPLHF	TGTGCCAGTAGTATCGCCAGGGGTCGAAATTCACCCCTCCACTTT
.	TRBV2	many	TRBJ2-7	CASSAPGPGEQYF	TGTGCCAGCAGTGCGCCAGGGCCGGGCGAGCAGTACTTC
TRBD1	TRBV6-2/TRBV6-3	.	TRBJ1-1	CASRTRQGFGGGMNTEAFF	TGTGCCAGCCGAACCCGACAGGGATTCGGCGGGGGCATGAACACTGAAGCTTTCTTT
.	TRBV6-2/TRBV6-3	few	TRBJ2-5	CASSMGPKETQYF	TGTGCCAGCAGCATGGGACCTAAAGAGACCCAGTACTTC
TRBD1	TRBV12-3/TRBV12-4	.	TRBJ1-2	CADREFYGYTF	TGTGCAGACAGGGAATTCTATGGCTACACCTTC
TRBD1	TRBV28	once	TRBJ1-1	CASYRGDTEAFF	TGTGCCAGCTACAGGGGCGACACTGAAGCTTTCTTT
.	TRBV6-1	many	TRBJ2-5	CASRAPGSETQYF	TGTGCCAGCAGGGCGCCCGGGTCGGAGACCCAGTACTTC
.	TRBV19	many	TRBJ1-1	CASSAGINGEAFF	TGTGCCAGTAGTGCGGGCATTAATGGTGAAGCTTTCTTT
.	TRBV10-3	many	TRBJ2-4	CAISDSVAQAKNIQYF	TGTGCCATCAGTGACTCGGTAGCGCAAGCCAAAAACATTCAGTACTTC
.	TRBV12-3/TRBV12-4	once	TRBJ2-2	CASSLESGATGGLFF	TGTGCCAGCAGTTTAGAATCAGGAGCCACCGGGGGGCTGTTTTTT
TRBD1	TRBV30	once	TRBJ2-2	CAWSDTGTGGTGELFF	TGTGCCTGGAGTGACACCGGGACAGGGGGCACCGGGGAGCTGTTTTTT
.	TRBV18	.	TRBJ1-1	CASSPTSNRDLAAFF	TGTGCCAGCTCACCAACATCAAACAGGGACCTGGCAGCTTTCTTT
.	TRBV6-1	many	TRBJ2-6	CASSSPKDGANVLTF	TGTGCCAGCAGTAGCCCTAAGGATGGGGCCAACGTCCTGACTTTC
.	TRBV12-3/TRBV12-4	many	TRBJ2-7	CASSFRALSSYEQYF	TGTGCCAGCAGTTTTCGGGCTCTCAGCTCCTACGAGCAGTACTTC
.	TRBV12-3/TRBV12-4	.	TRBJ1-5	CASSLRLQSNQPQHF	TGTGCCAGCAGTTTAAGGCTACAGAGCAATCAGCCCCAGCATTTT
TRBD1	TRBV12-3/TRBV12-4	many	TRBJ1-3	CASSSPGGINTIYF	TGTGCCAGCAGCTCACCAGGGGGTATAAACACCATATATTTT
.	TRBV15	many	TRBJ2-7	CATSRDTQGYNEQYF	TGTGCCACCAGCAGAGATACCCAGGGTTATAACGAGCAGTACTTC
.	TRBV30	once	TRBJ1-5	CAWSVRRDYQPQHF	TGTGCCTGGAGTGTACGGAGGGACTATCAGCCTCAGCATTTT
.	TRBV24-1	many	TRBJ2-2	CATSDFEGIGELFF	TGTGCCACCAGTGATTTTGAGGGGATCGGGGAGCTGTTTTTT
.	TRBV11-1	few	TRBJ1-5	CASSPLGGGTNQPQHF	TGTGCCAGCAGCCCCCTAGGGGGGGGAACCAATCAGCCCCAGCATTTT
.	TRBV7-8	.	TRBJ1-2	CASSSQGKVGYTF	TGTGCCAGCAGCTCCCAGGGGAAGGTTGGCTACACCTTC